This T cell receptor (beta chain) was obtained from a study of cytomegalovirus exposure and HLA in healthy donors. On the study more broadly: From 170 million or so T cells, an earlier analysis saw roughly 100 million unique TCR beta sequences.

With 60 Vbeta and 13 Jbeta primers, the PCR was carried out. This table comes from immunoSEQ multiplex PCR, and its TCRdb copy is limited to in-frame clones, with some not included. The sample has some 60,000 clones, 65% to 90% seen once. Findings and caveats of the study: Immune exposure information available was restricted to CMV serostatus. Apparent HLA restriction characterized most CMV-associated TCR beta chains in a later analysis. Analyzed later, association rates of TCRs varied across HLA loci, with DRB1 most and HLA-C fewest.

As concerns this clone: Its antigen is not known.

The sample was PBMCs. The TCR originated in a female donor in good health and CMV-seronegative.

The CDR3 loop reads CASSLPTSGGYNEQFF. The CDR3 DNA sequence: TGTGCCAGCAGCTTACCTACTAGCGGGGGTTACAATGAGCAGTTCTTC. V is TRBV9 and J is TRBJ2-1, with 11 bases matching TRBD2. V lost 4 bases and J lost 4; bases outside the gene matches: 7. This CDR3 spans 16 amino acids. Germline V gene data show CDR1 as SGDLS and CDR2 as YYNGEE. Supplemented by reference TRBV9 and TRBJ2-1, the full variable domain reads DSGVTQTPKHLITATGQRVTLRCSPRSGDLSVYWYQQSLDQGLQFLIQYYNGEERAKGNILERFSAQQFPDLHSELNLSSLELGDSALYFCASSLPTSGGYNEQFFGPGTRLTVL.